This T cell receptor (beta chain) was sequenced during a study of blood T cell repertoires in COVID-19. CDR1 and CDR2 (germline): LNHNV, YYDKDF (reference sequence). The CDR3 totals 14 residues. With 0 bases removed from V and 4 bases from J, the gap between germline ends came to 7 bases. The repertoire was sequenced with immunoSEQ multiplex PCR; TCRdb's copy has only in-frame clones and lacks some. The table shows some 130,000 clones, with 75% to 90% occurring only once. Sequenced input: peripheral blood. The V gene is TRBV15, the J gene TRBJ2-1; D gene uncertain. The receptor was isolated from a man aged 50 to 59 with active or convalescent COVID-19. The CDR3 sequence: CATSRDTRYNEQFF. CDR3 in DNA: TGTGCCACCAGCAGAGATACACGTTACAATGAGCAGTTCTTC.